This T cell receptor beta chain was recovered during a study of control samples from healthy donors and cancer patients. A few counts support this clone. From germline, CDR1 is MRHNA and CDR2 SNTAGT. With 0 bases removed from V and 4 bases from J, the gap between germline ends came to 9 bases. The CDR3 extends over 15 amino acids. Clones were sequenced by immunoSEQ multiplex PCR, and TCRdb holds only the in-frame ones, with some missing. The sample carries 100,000 to 150,000 clones, 85% to 90% recorded once. This TCR derives from a man aged 50 to 59 with head and neck cancer. The sequenced material came from PBMCs. This rearrangement joins TRBV6-4 to TRBJ2-2; possible D gene TRBD1, 5 bases. This chain's CDR3 is CASSDSGEPTGELFF. In DNA, the CDR3 is TGTGCCAGCAGTGACTCAGGGGAACCCACCGGGGAGCTGTTTTTT.